This T cell receptor beta chain is drawn from a study of T cells in Graves' hyperthyroidism and ophthalmopathy. On this clonotype: Its matching antigen is unknown. An end of the junction does not agree with germline; a read error may underlie this.

Study-level results: The model forecast ophthalmopathy, anticipating it by a median roughly 6.3 months before onset.

Amplified regions were TCR beta CDR3 sequences from RNA transcripts. The TCR CDR3 was amplified in a first-round RT-PCR using the HTBI primer set. TCRdb independently ran MiXCR on the multiplex PCR reads; one entry per CDR3 protein. The table includes approximately 210,000 distinct CDR3 sequences, 15% to 20% detected once. The germline V gene encodes CDR1 MGHDK and CDR2 SYGVNS. This CDR3 is built from 15 residues. The gene calls are TRBV25-1 and TRBJ1-1; D may be TRBD1 (5 bases). The sequencing input was blood. This TCR came from a middle-aged man with Graves' hyperthyroidism. As DNA, the CDR3 is TGTGCCAACAGTGGGAGGCAGGGCCATCTTCCTGAAGCTTTCTTT. Translating gives CANSGRQGHLPEAFF.